Shown below are 10 T cell receptor beta chains from a single sample sequenced in a study of CXCR3-negative and CXCR3-positive naive CD8 T cells. UMI-labeled 5' RACE TRB cDNA libraries were prepared from the cells. TCRdb reworked the 5' RACE reads into one entry per CDR3 protein, no DNA. In total, the table holds about 130,000 distinct CDR3 sequences. Source material: naive CXCR3- CD8+ T cells from blood. Subset indicated: CD45RO-CCR7+CD27+CD95- naive CD8+ T cells lacking CXCR3 (TNR3-). The receptors stem from a human donor in good health. Some clones in this sample may be carry-over from other donors' samples.

The chain links TRBV28 to TRBJ2-7; TCRdb designates TRBD1, a call that cannot be tested without DNA. Germline lookup yields CDR1 MDHEN and CDR2 SYDVKM. The CDR3 extends over 14 amino acids. This chain's CDR3 is CASSHRGPSYEQYF.

This sequence joins TRBV9 and TRBJ2-7; no DNA is available, so the TRBD1 call from TCRdb remains unchecked. This CDR3 comprises 13 residues. Germline values: CDR1 SGDLS, CDR2 YYNGEE. The CDR3 here is CASSPGQHYEQYF. Filled out from reference TRBV9 and TRBJ2-7, the complete variable domain reads DSGVTQTPKHLITATGQRVTLRCSPRSGDLSVYWYQQSLDQGLQFLIQYYNGEERAKGNILERFSAQQFPDLHSELNLSSLELGDSALYFCASSPGQHYEQYFGPGTRLTVT.

The V gene is TRBV2, the J gene TRBJ2-1; TCRdb picks TRBD1, but there is no DNA to check that call. From germline, CDR1 is SNHLY and CDR2 FYNNEI. The CDR3 is 15 amino acids. The CDR3 sequence is CASRPTGGRYNEQFF.

This chain uses TRBV7-9 with TRBJ2-7; TCRdb outputs TRBD1, but without DNA this stays unchecked. Looked up from germline, CDR1 is SEHNR and CDR2 is FQNEAQ (reference sequence). The CDR3 is 15 residues long. CDR3 residues: CASLHGPGGTYEQYF.

The rearrangement links TRBV12-5 to TRBJ2-3; TCRdb indicates TRBD2, and absent DNA this call remains unverified. Germline V gene sequence: CDR1 LGHNT, CDR2 FRNRAP. The CDR3 has 14 amino acids. This CDR3 is CASGLADSTDTQYF.

The V and J genes are TRBV12-3 or TRBV12-4 and TRBJ1-6; TCRdb's D call of TRBD1 is untestable without DNA. The CDR3 sequence is 14 residues long. The CDR3 reads CASRGTGGISPLHF.

This chain links TRBV9 with TRBJ2-7. The V gene's germline CDR1 is SGDLS and CDR2 YYNGEE. The CDR3 is 14 amino acids. The CDR3 reads CASSVDSRPYEQYF.

V usage is TRBV6-5 and J usage is TRBJ2-7; as DNA is missing, the TRBD1 call by TCRdb cannot be tested. The CDR3 spans 15 residues. Germline CDR1 is MNHEY and CDR2 is SVGAGI. CDR3 in amino acids: CASSLRTSGSYEQYF.

This rearrangement joins TRBV28 to TRBJ2-2. Germline CDR1 and CDR2: MDHEN and SYDVKM. The CDR3 length is 14 residues. The CDR3 sequence is CASRVASHAGELFF.

This chain links TRBV3-1 with TRBJ2-1; TCRdb gives TRBD1 as the D gene, but with no DNA this cannot be confirmed. Germline CDR1 is LGHDT and CDR2 is YNNKEL (reference sequence). CDR3 size: 17 residues. The CDR3 spells CASSQDPPGVTYNEQFF.